This TCR beta chain appears in the sequencing data of a study of cytomegalovirus exposure and HLA in healthy donors. Study results and limitations: Per a later analysis, approximately 16,000 TCR beta sequences showed association with HLA alleles at 0.05 false discovery rate. A likely sequencing artifact accounted for one observed cluster of highly shared sequence variants.

With V trimmed by 2 bases and J by 8 bases, 11 bases remained unmatched. Germline V lookup: CDR1 LNHDA, CDR2 SQIVND (reference sequence). The CDR3 extends over 15 amino acids. Concerning this clone itself: The antigen is not known.

This PCR relied on a set of 60 Vbeta primers and 13 Jbeta primers. The table came from immunoSEQ multiplex PCR; TCRdb's copy has only in-frame clones and leaves some out. The profile shows roughly 130,000 clones, roughly four fifths of them singletons. The chain links TRBV19 to TRBJ1-2; 7 bases align to TRBD1. The sequence derives from a male donor in good health and CMV-seropositive. Sequencing input: PBMCs. CDR3 sequence reads: CASSIQTGAPGGYTF. DNA of the CDR3: TGTGCCAGTAGTATACAAACAGGGGCGCCTGGAGGCTACACCTTC.